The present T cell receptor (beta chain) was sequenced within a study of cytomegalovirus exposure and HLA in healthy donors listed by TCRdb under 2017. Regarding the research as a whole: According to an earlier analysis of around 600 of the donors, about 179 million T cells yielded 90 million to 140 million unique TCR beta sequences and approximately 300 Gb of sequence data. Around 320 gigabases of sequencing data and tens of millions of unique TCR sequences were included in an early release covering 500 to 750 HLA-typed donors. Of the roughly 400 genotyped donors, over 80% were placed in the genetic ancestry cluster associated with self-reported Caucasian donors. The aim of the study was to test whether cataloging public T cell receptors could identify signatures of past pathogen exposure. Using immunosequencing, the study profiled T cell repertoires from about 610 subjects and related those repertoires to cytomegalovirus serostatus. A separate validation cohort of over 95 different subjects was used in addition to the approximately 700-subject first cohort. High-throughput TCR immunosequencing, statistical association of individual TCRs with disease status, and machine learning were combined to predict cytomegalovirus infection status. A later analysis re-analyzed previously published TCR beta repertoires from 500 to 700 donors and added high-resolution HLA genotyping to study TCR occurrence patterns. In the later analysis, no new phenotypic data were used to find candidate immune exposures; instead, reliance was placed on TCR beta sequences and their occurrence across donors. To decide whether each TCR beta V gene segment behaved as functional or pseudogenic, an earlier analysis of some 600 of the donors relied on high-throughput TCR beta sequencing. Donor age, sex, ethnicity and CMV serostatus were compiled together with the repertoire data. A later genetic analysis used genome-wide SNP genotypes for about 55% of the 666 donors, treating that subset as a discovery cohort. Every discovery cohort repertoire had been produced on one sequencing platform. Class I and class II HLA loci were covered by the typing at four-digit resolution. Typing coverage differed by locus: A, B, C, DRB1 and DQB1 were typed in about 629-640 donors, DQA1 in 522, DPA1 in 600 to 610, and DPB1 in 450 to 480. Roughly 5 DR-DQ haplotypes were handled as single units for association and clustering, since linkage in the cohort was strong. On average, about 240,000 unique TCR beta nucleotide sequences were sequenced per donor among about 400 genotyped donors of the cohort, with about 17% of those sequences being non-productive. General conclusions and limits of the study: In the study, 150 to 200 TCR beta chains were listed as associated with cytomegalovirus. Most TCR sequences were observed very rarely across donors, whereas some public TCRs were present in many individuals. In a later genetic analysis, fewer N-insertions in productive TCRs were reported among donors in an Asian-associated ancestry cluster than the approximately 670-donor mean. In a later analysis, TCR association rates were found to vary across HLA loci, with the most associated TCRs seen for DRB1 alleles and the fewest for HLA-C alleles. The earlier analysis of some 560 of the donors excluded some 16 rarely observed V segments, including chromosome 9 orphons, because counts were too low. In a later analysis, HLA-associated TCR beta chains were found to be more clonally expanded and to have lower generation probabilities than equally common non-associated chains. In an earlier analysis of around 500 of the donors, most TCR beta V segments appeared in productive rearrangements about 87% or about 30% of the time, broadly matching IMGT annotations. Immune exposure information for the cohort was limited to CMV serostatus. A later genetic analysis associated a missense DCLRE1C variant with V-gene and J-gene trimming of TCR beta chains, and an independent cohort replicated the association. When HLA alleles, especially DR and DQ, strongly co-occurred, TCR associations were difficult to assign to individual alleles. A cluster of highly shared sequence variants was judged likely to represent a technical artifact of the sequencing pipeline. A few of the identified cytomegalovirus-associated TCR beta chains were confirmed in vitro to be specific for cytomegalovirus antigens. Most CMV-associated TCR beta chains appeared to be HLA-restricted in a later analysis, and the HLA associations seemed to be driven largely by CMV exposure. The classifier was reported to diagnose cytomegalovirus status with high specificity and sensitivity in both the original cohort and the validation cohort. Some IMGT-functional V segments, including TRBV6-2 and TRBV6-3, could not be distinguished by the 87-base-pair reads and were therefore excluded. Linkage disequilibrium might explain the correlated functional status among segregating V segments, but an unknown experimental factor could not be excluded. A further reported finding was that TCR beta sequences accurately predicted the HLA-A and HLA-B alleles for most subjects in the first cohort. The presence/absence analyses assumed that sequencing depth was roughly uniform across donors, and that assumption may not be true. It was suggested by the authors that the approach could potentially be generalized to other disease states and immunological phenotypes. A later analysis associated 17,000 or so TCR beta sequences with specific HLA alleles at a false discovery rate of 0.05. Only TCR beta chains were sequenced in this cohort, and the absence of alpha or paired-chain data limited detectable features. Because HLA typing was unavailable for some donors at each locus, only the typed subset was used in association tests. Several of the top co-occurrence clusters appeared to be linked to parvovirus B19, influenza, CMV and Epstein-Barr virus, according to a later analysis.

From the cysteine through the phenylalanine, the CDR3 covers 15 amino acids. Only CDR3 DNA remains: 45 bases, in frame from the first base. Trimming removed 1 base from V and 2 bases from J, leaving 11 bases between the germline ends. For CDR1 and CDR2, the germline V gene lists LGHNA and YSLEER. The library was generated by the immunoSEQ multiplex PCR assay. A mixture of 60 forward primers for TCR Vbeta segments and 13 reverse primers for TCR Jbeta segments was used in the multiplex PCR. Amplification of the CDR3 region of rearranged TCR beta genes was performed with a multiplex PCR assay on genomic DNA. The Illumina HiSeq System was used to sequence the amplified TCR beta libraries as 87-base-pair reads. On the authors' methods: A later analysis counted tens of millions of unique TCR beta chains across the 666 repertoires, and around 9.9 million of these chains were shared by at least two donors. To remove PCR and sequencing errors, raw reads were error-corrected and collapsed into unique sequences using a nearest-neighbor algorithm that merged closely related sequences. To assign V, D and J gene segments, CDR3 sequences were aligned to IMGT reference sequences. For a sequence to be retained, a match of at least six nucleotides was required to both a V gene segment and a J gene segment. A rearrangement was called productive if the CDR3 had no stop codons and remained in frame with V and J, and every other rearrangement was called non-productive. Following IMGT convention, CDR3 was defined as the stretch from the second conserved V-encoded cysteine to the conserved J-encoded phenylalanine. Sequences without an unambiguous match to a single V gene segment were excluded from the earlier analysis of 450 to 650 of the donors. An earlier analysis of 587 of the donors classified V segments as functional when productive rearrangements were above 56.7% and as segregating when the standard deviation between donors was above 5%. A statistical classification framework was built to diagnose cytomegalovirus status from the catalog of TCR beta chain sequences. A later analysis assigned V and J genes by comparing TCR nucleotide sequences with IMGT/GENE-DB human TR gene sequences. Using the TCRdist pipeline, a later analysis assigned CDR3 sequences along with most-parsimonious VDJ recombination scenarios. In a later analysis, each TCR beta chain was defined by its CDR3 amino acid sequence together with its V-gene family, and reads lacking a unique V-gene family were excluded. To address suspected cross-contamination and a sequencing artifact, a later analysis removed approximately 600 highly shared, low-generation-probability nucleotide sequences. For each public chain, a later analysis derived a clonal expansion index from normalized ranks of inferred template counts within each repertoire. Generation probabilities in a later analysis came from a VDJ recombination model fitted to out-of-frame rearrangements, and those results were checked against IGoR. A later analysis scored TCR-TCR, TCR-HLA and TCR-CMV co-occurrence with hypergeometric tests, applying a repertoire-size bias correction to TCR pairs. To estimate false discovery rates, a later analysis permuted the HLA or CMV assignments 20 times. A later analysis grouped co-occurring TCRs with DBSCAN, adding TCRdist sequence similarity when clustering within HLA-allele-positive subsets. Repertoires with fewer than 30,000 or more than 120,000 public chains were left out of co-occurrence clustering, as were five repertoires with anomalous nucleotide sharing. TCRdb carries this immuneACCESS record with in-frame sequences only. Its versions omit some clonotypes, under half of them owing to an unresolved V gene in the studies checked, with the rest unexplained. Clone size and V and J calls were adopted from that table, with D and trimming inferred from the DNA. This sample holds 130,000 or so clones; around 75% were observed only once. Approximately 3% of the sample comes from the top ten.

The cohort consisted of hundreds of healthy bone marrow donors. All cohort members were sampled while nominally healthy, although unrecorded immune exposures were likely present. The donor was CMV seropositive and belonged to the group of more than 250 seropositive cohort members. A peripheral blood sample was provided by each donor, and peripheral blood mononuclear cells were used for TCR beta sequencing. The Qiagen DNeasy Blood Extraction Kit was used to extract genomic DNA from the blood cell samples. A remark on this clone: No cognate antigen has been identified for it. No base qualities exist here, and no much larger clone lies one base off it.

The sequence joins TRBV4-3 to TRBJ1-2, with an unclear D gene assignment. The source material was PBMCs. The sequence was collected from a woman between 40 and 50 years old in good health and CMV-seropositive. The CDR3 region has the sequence CASSQGGRENYGYTF. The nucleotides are TGCGCCAGCAGCCAAGGGGGAAGGGAGAACTATGGCTACACCTTC.